Listed below are T cell receptor beta chains from one sample, sequenced in a study of blood T cell repertoires in COVID-19. Here immunoSEQ multiplex PCR was the method, and the copy in TCRdb shows in-frame clones only, minus some. Here the sample spans a few hundred thousand clones, 70% to 90% being singletons. The sample comprised PBMCs or T cells enriched from blood (not recorded which). These receptors were taken from a man in his thirties or forties who had recovered from COVID-19. The CDR3 runs from the conserved cysteine through the conserved F or W. A D gene is named only where the DNA matches it firmly. A clone size is listed for some rows: how often the clone was seen (once, few, many), or a class if it is expanded.

v_gene	len	j_gene	abundance	d_gene	CDR3aa	CDR3nt
TRBV7-6	17	TRBJ1-3	NA	NA	CASSLAISAQAGNTIYF	TGTGCCAGCAGCTTAGCCATAAGTGCGCAGGCCGGAAACACCATATATTTT
TRBV4-1	17	TRBJ1-5	NA	NA	CASSQEGPDPSNQPQHF	TGCGCCAGCAGCCAAGAGGGGCCGGACCCGAGCAATCAGCCCCAGCATTTT
TRBV4-3	15	TRBJ2-5	once	TRBD2	CASSQGLAGQETQYF	TGCGCCAGCAGCCAAGGGCTAGCGGGGCAAGAGACCCAGTACTTC
TRBV3-1/TRBV3-2	15	TRBJ1-4	few	TRBD1	CASSPSHRGRKKLFF	TGTGCCAGCAGCCCGTCACACAGGGGGCGGAAAAAACTGTTTTTT
TRBV11-2	13	TRBJ2-5	NA	NA	CASSLGGQETQYF	TGTGCCAGCAGCTTAGGCGGACAAGAGACCCAGTACTTC
TRBV7-3	13	TRBJ2-3	NA	NA	CASSRGATDTQYF	TGTGCCAGCAGCCGGGGGGCCACAGATACGCAGTATTTT
TRBV5-8	16	TRBJ2-1	NA	TRBD2	CASSLVGGGAPIEQFF	TGTGCCAGCAGCTTGGTGGGCGGGGGGGCCCCCATTGAGCAGTTCTTC
TRBV24-1	15	TRBJ2-3	NA	NA	CATAWGGGKGDTQYF	TGTGCCACCGCCTGGGGCGGTGGCAAAGGAGATACGCAGTATTTT
TRBV24-1	15	TRBJ2-2	NA	TRBD2	CATSASGGGTGELFF	TGTGCCACCAGTGCTAGCGGGGGTGGTACCGGGGAGCTGTTTTTT
TRBV6-5	13	TRBJ1-2	NA	TRBD1	CASTRQGAGGYTF	TGTGCCAGCACAAGACAGGGGGCAGGTGGCTACACCTTC
TRBV7-9	17	TRBJ2-3	few	NA	CASSRRGAGFVTDTQYF	TGTGCCAGCAGCCGCCGGGGGGCGGGTTTTGTCACAGATACGCAGTATTTT
TRBV5-5	13	TRBJ1-2	NA	NA	CASSLVLAYGYTF	TGTGCCAGCAGCTTGGTCTTAGCCTATGGCTACACCTTC
TRBV6-2/TRBV6-3	15	TRBJ1-5	NA	NA	CASSSTGLGNQPQHF	TGTGCCAGCAGCAGTACAGGGCTTGGCAATCAGCCCCAGCATTTT
TRBV2	15	TRBJ2-3	NA	TRBD2	CASRVSGGRIDTQYF	TGTGCCAGCAGAGTATCGGGGGGGCGAATAGATACGCAGTATTTT
TRBV5-4	16	TRBJ1-4	NA	TRBD1	CASSSTTGFPNEKLFF	TGTGCCAGCAGCTCAACGACAGGGTTCCCTAATGAAAAACTGTTTTTT
TRBV6-2/TRBV6-3	17	TRBJ1-2	NA	TRBD1	CASSYPRDRGTFGGYTF	TGTGCCAGCAGTTACCCCAGGGACAGGGGGACCTTTGGTGGCTACACCTTC
TRBV7-9	14	TRBJ2-3	NA	TRBD1	CASSWGQGIDTQYF	TGTGCCAGCAGCTGGGGACAGGGAATAGATACGCAGTATTTT
TRBV4-2	14	TRBJ1-2	once	NA	CASSPRGTHAGYTF	TGTGCCAGCAGCCCCCGGGGTACTCACGCCGGCTACACCTTC
TRBV4-3	14	TRBJ1-2	NA	NA	CASSQDIGVDGYTF	TGCGCCAGCAGCCAAGATATAGGGGTGGATGGCTACACCTTC
TRBV7-7	15	TRBJ1-1	NA	NA	CASSSPAGMNTEAFF	TGTGCTAGCAGCTCCCCGGCAGGCATGAACACTGAAGCTTTCTTT
TRBV7-9	13	TRBJ2-3	few	TRBD1	CASSYGQGNTQYF	TGTGCCAGCAGCTACGGACAGGGCAATACGCAGTATTTT
TRBV5-1	15	TRBJ2-3	NA	TRBD1	CASSLARGRTDTQYF	TGCGCCAGCAGCTTGGCCAGGGGGCGCACAGATACGCAGTATTTT
TRBV5-4	15	TRBJ1-5	NA	TRBD1	CASSLGDRGEQPQHF	TGTGCCAGCAGCTTAGGGGACAGGGGGGAACAGCCCCAGCATTTT
TRBV25-1	17	TRBJ1-3	few	NA	CASSEYTGSPPGNTIYF	TGTGCCAGCAGTGAATATACGGGGTCTCCTCCTGGAAACACCATATATTTT
TRBV5-6	16	TRBJ2-2	NA	NA	CASSLVQGRNTGELFF	TGTGCCAGCAGCTTGGTCCAGGGGCGAAACACCGGGGAGCTGTTTTTT
TRBV27	15	TRBJ2-3	NA	TRBD1	CASRQWTGGSDTQYF	TGTGCCAGCAGGCAATGGACAGGGGGATCAGATACGCAGTATTTT
TRBV11-2	15	TRBJ2-1	few	NA	CASSFGTPSYNEQFF	TGTGCCAGCAGCTTCGGGACACCTTCCTACAATGAGCAGTTCTTC
TRBV15	16	TRBJ1-2	NA	TRBD1	CATSRGDGQDNYGYTF	TGTGCCACCAGCAGAGGCGATGGACAGGATAACTATGGCTACACCTTC
TRBV24-1	15	TRBJ1-4	NA	TRBD1	CATSDAGTGSEKLFF	TGTGCCACCAGTGATGCCGGGACAGGGTCGGAAAAACTGTTTTTT
TRBV9	16	TRBJ2-3	few	NA	CASSAAGLISTDTQYF	TGTGCCAGCAGCGCGGCGGGACTCATTAGCACAGATACGCAGTATTTT
TRBV29-1	13	TRBJ1-5	NA	TRBD1	CSVRDRGNQPQHF	TGCAGCGTGAGGGACAGGGGAAATCAGCCCCAGCATTTT
TRBV4-3	15	TRBJ2-7	once	TRBD1	CASSQEGTGGSEQYF	TGCGCCAGCAGCCAAGAAGGGACAGGGGGAAGCGAGCAGTACTTC
TRBV2	17	TRBJ2-2	NA	TRBD2	CASSEARLAVNTGELFF	TGTGCCAGCAGTGAAGCGCGACTAGCGGTGAACACCGGGGAGCTGTTTTTT
TRBV19	15	TRBJ1-2	few	NA	CASSYGGSAGHGYTF	TGTGCCAGTAGCTATGGGGGCAGTGCGGGCCATGGCTACACCTTC
TRBV7-8	12	TRBJ2-1	NA	NA	CASSLVRNEQFF	TGTGCCAGCAGCTTAGTCCGTAATGAGCAGTTCTTC
TRBV3-1/TRBV3-2	13	TRBJ1-1	NA	NA	CASSPQGDTEAFF	TGTGCCAGCAGCCCACAGGGTGACACTGAAGCTTTCTTT
TRBV3-1/TRBV3-2	15	TRBJ1-2	NA	TRBD1	CASSQQDRGPYGYTF	TGTGCCAGCAGCCAACAGGACAGGGGTCCCTATGGCTACACCTTC
TRBV15	17	TRBJ1-4	NA	NA	CATSRPRGDRDNEKLFF	TGTGCCACCAGCAGACCGCGAGGCGACAGAGATAATGAAAAACTGTTTTTT
TRBV18	13	TRBJ2-3	NA	NA	CASSRDSTDTQYF	TGTGCCAGCTCGCGCGATAGCACAGATACGCAGTATTTT
TRBV7-8	14	TRBJ2-1	NA	NA	CASSPYSSSNEQFF	TGTGCCAGCAGCCCGTATTCGAGTTCCAATGAGCAGTTCTTC
TRBV4-3	16	TRBJ2-7	NA	NA	CASSQDRFTSSYEQYF	TGCGCCAGCAGCCAAGACCGATTTACTAGCTCCTACGAGCAGTACTTC
TRBV3-1/TRBV3-2	15	TRBJ2-5	NA	TRBD2	CASSRSGGAEETQYF	TGTGCCAGCAGCCGCAGCGGGGGGGCGGAAGAGACCCAGTACTTC
TRBV11-2	14	TRBJ1-1	NA	NA	CASSLPTGNTEAFF	TGTGCCAGCAGCTTACCGACAGGGAACACTGAAGCTTTCTTT
TRBV2	14	TRBJ2-1	NA	TRBD2	CASSARASGGVEFF	TGTGCCAGCAGTGCTCGGGCTAGCGGGGGGGTGGAGTTCTTC
TRBV12-3/TRBV12-4	13	TRBJ1-2	NA	TRBD1	CASSRTGGDGYTF	TGTGCCAGCAGCAGGACAGGGGGCGATGGCTACACCTTC
TRBV7-8	18	TRBJ1-5	NA	TRBD1	CASSSGTDRVRSNQPQHF	TGTGCCAGCAGCTCCGGGACAGATCGAGTCCGGAGCAATCAGCCCCAGCATTTT